This T cell receptor beta chain was observed in a study of CD8+ T cells in alopecia areata. Turning to the study itself: Patients received oral tofacitinib, 5 to 10 mg twice daily, for moderate-to-severe alopecia areata. Tofacitinib therapy lasting 6 to 18 months was followed by 6 months off drug.

With regard to this clone: Antigen unknown.

V was clipped by 3 bases and J by 5 bases; unmatched bases: 5. Per germline, CDR1 MNHEY and CDR2 SMNVEV (reference sequence). This CDR3 comprises 14 residues. Findings and limits, study-wide: In lesional scalp, particularly from alopecia totalis/universalis, clonality was higher than in normal scalp.

Following extraction, RNA underwent reverse transcription to cDNA, which served as the sequencing template. TCRdb keeps only in-frame clones here, not all; method: immunoSEQ multiplex PCR. Of around 140,000 clones listed, about 49% are singletons. Sequencing used CD8+ T cells sorted from blood, obtained at week 0. The chain joins TRBV27 to TRBJ2-5; 8 bases align to TRBD1. The origin of this receptor is a human donor with alopecia areata. CDR3 sequence (DNA): TGTGCCAGCAGTTTGGACAGGGAGGTGGAGACCCAGTACTTC. Translated: CASSLDREVETQYF.